The rows below give T cell receptor beta chains drawn from one sample of a study of cytomegalovirus exposure and HLA in healthy donors. Some clones are missing from TCRdb's copy, which holds only in-frame ones; the method was immunoSEQ multiplex PCR. The data hold 110,000 to 150,000 clones, with over 60% observed a single time. The material sequenced was PBMCs. The origin of the receptors is a woman aged 50 to 60 in good health and CMV-seronegative. Each CDR3 is given with its conserved first and last residue. D genes are given only for firm matches. The size of a clone is reported for some rows only, either as once, few or many, or as a class for expanded clones.

j_call v_call d_call clone_size cdr3_aa cdr3_nt
TRBJ2-3 TRBV5-4 . . CASSHLWTAGSTDTQYF TGTGCCAGCAGCCACCTATGGACAGCGGGGAGCACAGATACGCAGTATTTT
TRBJ2-2 TRBV7-6 . . CASSLTSGTGELFF TGTGCCAGCAGTCTAACGTCAGGAACCGGGGAGCTGTTTTTT
TRBJ2-3 TRBV4-3 TRBD2 . CASSQGTSVWDTQYF TGCGCCAGCAGCCAAGGGACTAGCGTTTGGGATACGCAGTATTTT
TRBJ2-2 TRBV2 . . CASRARGGPIGELFF TGTGCCAGCAGAGCGAGGGGGGGGCCTATCGGGGAGCTGTTTTTT
TRBJ2-3 TRBV18 TRBD2 . CASSPTSASTDTQYF TGTGCCAGCTCACCGACTAGCGCTAGCACAGATACGCAGTATTTT
TRBJ2-1 TRBV11-2 TRBD2 . CASSLGLAGPSYNEQFF TGTGCCAGCAGCTTAGGACTAGCGGGGCCTTCCTACAATGAGCAGTTCTTC
TRBJ1-4 TRBV14 . few CASSLLTTNEKLFF TGTGCCAGCAGCTTACTTACAACTAATGAAAAACTGTTTTTT
TRBJ1-1 TRBV11-2 . . CASSPLRGNTEAFF TGTGCCAGCAGCCCCCTTAGGGGGAACACTGAAGCTTTCTTT
TRBJ1-2 TRBV7-7 TRBD1 . CASSGYRGLGSNYGYTF TGTGCTAGCAGCGGTTACAGGGGGCTAGGGTCGAACTATGGCTACACCTTC
TRBJ2-7 TRBV5-6 TRBD1 . CASSSTHSGTGGLEQYF TGTGCCAGCAGTTCTACCCACTCCGGGACAGGGGGGCTTGAGCAGTACTTC
TRBJ1-2 TRBV7-2 . once CASSFGRARAEGYTF TGTGCCAGCAGCTTCGGTCGGGCCAGGGCGGAAGGCTACACCTTC
TRBJ1-2 TRBV14 . . CASSRQRTGNYGYTF TGTGCCAGCAGCCGCCAAAGAACAGGGAACTATGGCTACACCTTC
TRBJ1-5 TRBV30 . . CAWSDGMGNQPQHF TGTGCCTGGAGCGACGGGATGGGCAATCAGCCCCAGCATTTT
TRBJ1-4 TRBV27 TRBD1 . CASSDRDRINEKLFF TGTGCCAGCAGCGACCGGGACAGGATTAATGAAAAACTGTTTTTT
TRBJ2-3 TRBV29-1 . few CSVVQGFRTDTQYF TGCAGCGTTGTACAGGGATTCCGCACAGATACGCAGTATTTT
TRBJ1-1 TRBV10-2 . few CASSESGATEAFF TGCGCCAGCAGTGAGTCGGGGGCAACTGAAGCTTTCTTT
TRBJ2-1 TRBV2 TRBD1 . CASSPDRVNEQFF TGTGCCAGCAGCCCGGACAGGGTGAATGAGCAGTTCTTC
TRBJ2-1 TRBV19 TRBD2 . CASSGLAGSYNEQFF TGTGCCAGTAGCGGACTAGCGGGGAGTTACAATGAGCAGTTCTTC
TRBJ2-7 TRBV10-3 TRBD2 once CAISASGGAGEQYF TGTGCCATCAGTGCTAGCGGGGGGGCCGGCGAGCAGTACTTC
TRBJ2-7 TRBV25-1 . few CASSVRPYEQYF TGTGCCAGCAGTGTCCGTCCTTACGAGCAGTACTTC
TRBJ1-4 TRBV6-1 TRBD1 . CASSEADRGRVTTNEKLFF TGTGCCAGCAGTGAAGCGGACAGGGGAAGGGTGACAACTAATGAAAAACTGTTTTTT
TRBJ2-7 TRBV27 TRBD1 . CASSLGDSPREQYF TGTGCCAGCAGTCTCGGGGACAGCCCGCGCGAGCAGTACTTC
TRBJ1-1 TRBV19 . . CASSMRGGNTEAFF TGTGCCAGTAGTATGAGAGGGGGGAACACTGAAGCTTTCTTT
TRBJ2-3 TRBV5-1 TRBD2 . CASSPGTSGGVIHSSTDTQYF TGCGCCAGCAGCCCAGGGACTAGCGGGGGGGTAATACATTCTAGCACAGATACGCAGTATTTT
TRBJ2-7 TRBV18 TRBD2 . CASSPGLAGGTYEQYF TGTGCCAGCTCACCAGGACTAGCGGGGGGTACCTACGAGCAGTACTTC
TRBJ2-7 TRBV2 . . CASGSFGGGGIEQYF TGTGCCAGCGGGTCTTTCGGGGGAGGGGGTATCGAGCAGTACTTC
TRBJ1-4 TRBV29-1 TRBD1 . CSVESTGGEKLFF TGCAGCGTTGAAAGCACAGGGGGCGAAAAACTGTTTTTT
TRBJ1-2 TRBV4-2 TRBD1 once CASSQDRQGANYGYTF TGTGCCAGCAGCCAAGATCGACAGGGAGCTAACTATGGCTACACCTTC
TRBJ2-7 TRBV5-4 TRBD1 once CASRAGTGPYEQYF TGTGCCAGCAGGGCCGGGACAGGGCCCTACGAGCAGTACTTC
TRBJ1-2 TRBV7-9 TRBD1 . CASSMRQGDDYGYTF TGTGCCAGCAGCATGCGACAGGGGGACGACTATGGCTACACCTTC
TRBJ2-1 TRBV5-1 . . CASSAGPTSNEQFF TGCGCCAGCAGCGCCGGCCCGACTAGCAATGAGCAGTTCTTC
TRBJ1-2 TRBV10-3 TRBD1 . CAISELDRGSSGYTF TGTGCCATCAGTGAGTTGGACAGGGGATCATCTGGCTACACCTTC
TRBJ2-2 TRBV6-1 . few CASSKTDTGELFF TGTGCCAGCAGCAAGACTGACACCGGGGAGCTGTTTTTT
TRBJ2-3 TRBV7-3 . . CASSLIGESFSDTQYF TGTGCCAGCAGCTTAATCGGGGAATCATTTTCAGATACGCAGTATTTT
TRBJ1-5 TRBV30 TRBD1 . CAWTGGQGQPQHF TGTGCCTGGACAGGGGGCCAGGGTCAGCCCCAGCATTTT
TRBJ1-1 TRBV5-1 . . CASSLTTMNTEAFF TGCGCCAGCAGCTTAACAACGATGAACACTGAAGCTTTCTTT
TRBJ2-1 TRBV6-5 TRBD2 . CASTISGGNEQFF TGTGCCAGCACTATCTCGGGAGGGAATGAGCAGTTCTTC
TRBJ2-1 TRBV5-1 TRBD1 . CASSLRGTAYNNEQFF TGCGCCAGCAGCTTGAGGGGGACAGCCTATAACAATGAGCAGTTCTTC
TRBJ1-5 TRBV9 TRBD1 . CASSVGQGNQPQHF TGTGCCAGCAGCGTAGGACAGGGAAATCAGCCCCAGCATTTT
TRBJ1-4 TRBV7-2 . few CASSPQGAEKLFF TGTGCCAGCAGCCCACAAGGGGCGGAAAAACTGTTTTTT
TRBJ1-2 TRBV6-5 TRBD1 . CASKPGGWDGYTF TGTGCCAGCAAACCAGGGGGCTGGGATGGCTACACCTTC
TRBJ2-1 TRBV7-3 TRBD2 . CASSSRLAGVSEQFF TGTGCCAGCAGCTCCAGACTAGCGGGCGTATCTGAGCAGTTCTTC
TRBJ2-7 TRBV5-4 . . CASSLDTYEQYF TGTGCCAGCAGCTTGGATACCTACGAGCAGTACTTC
TRBJ1-4 TRBV9 . few CASSRTSGGASEKLFF TGTGCCAGCAGCAGGACCTCCGGAGGGGCAAGTGAAAAACTGTTTTTT
TRBJ1-5 TRBV2 . once CASNRGLEQPQHF TGTGCCAGCAATAGGGGACTCGAGCAGCCCCAGCATTTT
TRBJ1-2 TRBV29-1 . . CSVEAGAGYGYTF TGCAGCGTTGAAGCAGGGGCCGGCTATGGCTACACCTTC
TRBJ2-5 TRBV9 . . CASSVDSQETQYF TGTGCCAGCAGCGTAGACAGCCAAGAGACCCAGTACTTC
TRBJ2-3 TRBV7-2 . . CASRQTGTGFTDTQYF TGTGCCAGCAGGCAGACCGGGACTGGTTTCACAGATACGCAGTATTTT
TRBJ1-6 TRBV10-3 TRBD1 . CAISERQGFNSPLHF TGTGCCATCAGTGAGCGACAGGGTTTTAATTCACCCCTCCACTTT
TRBJ2-7 TRBV5-1 TRBD2 once CASSAGETSSYEQYF TGCGCTAGCAGCGCGGGGGAAACGAGCTCCTACGAGCAGTACTTC
TRBJ2-7 TRBV5-5 TRBD1 . CASSFRTGAYEQYF TGTGCCAGCAGCTTCCGGACAGGAGCCTACGAGCAGTACTTC
TRBJ1-5 TRBV29-1 TRBD1 once CSVGQGSNQPQHF TGCAGCGTTGGACAGGGGAGCAATCAGCCCCAGCATTTT
TRBJ2-2 TRBV4-1 . . CASSQLSLGAGEELFF TGCGCCAGCAGCCAACTTTCTTTGGGGGCAGGTGAGGAGCTGTTTTTT
TRBJ2-7 TRBV10-3 . . CAISAGLTSEYEQYF TGTGCCATCTCGGCAGGGCTCACCTCAGAATACGAGCAGTACTTC
TRBJ1-1 TRBV6-5 TRBD1 . CASSPPRVGGGEAFF TGTGCCAGCAGTCCCCCCCGGGTAGGGGGCGGTGAAGCTTTCTTT
TRBJ1-5 TRBV27 TRBD1 . CASGRGGKGDQPQHF TGTGCCTCCGGTCGAGGGGGCAAGGGGGATCAGCCCCAGCATTTT
TRBJ1-3 TRBV27 . . CAISSLQDSGNTIYF TGTGCCATCTCGTCCCTACAGGACTCTGGAAACACCATATATTTT